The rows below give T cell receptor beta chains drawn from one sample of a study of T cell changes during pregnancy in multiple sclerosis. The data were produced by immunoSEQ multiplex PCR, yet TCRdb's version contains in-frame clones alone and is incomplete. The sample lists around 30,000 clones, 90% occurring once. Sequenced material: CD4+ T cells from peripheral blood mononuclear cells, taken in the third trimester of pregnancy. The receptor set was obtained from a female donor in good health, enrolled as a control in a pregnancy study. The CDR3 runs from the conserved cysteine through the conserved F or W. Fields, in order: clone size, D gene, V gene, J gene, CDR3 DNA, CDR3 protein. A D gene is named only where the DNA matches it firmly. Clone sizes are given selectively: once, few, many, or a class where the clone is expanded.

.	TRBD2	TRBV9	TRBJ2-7	TGTGCCAGCAGCGTGGGACTAGCGGGAGTTTCTACCCGAGCCTACGAGCAGTACTTC	CASSVGLAGVSTRAYEQYF
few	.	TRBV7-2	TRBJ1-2	TGTGCCAGCAGCTCCCCTGGTGGAGGTTTCTTCTATGGCTACACCTTC	CASSSPGGGFFYGYTF
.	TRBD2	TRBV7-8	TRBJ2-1	TGTGCCAGCGGGGGACTAGCGGGGGGGCCGTACAATGAGCAGTTCTTC	CASGGLAGGPYNEQFF
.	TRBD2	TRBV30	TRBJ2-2	TGTGCCTGGAGCATAGCGGGAGGTCGTGGGGAGCTGTTTTTT	CAWSIAGGRGELFF
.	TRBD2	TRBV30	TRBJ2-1	TGTGCCTGGCAGGGATCGTGGACTAGCGGGAGGGTTGGCCATGAGCAGTTCTTC	CAWQGSWTSGRVGHEQFF
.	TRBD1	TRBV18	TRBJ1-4	TGTGCCAGCTCAGTCGGGACAGGGAATGAAAAACTGTTTTTT	CASSVGTGNEKLFF
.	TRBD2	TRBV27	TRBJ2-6	TGTGCCAGCAGTGGAGGACTAGCGGGTACTGCGGCCAACGTCCTGACTTTC	CASSGGLAGTAANVLTF
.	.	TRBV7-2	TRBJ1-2	TGTGCCAGCAGCTTAGCGCAGTCCGGCGGGACCTTC	CASSLAQSGGTF
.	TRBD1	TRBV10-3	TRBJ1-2	TGTGCCATCAGCCAGGGACAGGGACTTTATGGCTACACCTTC	CAISQGQGLYGYTF
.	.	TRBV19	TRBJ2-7	TGTGCCAGTAGTATAGATCGCGAGCAGTACTTC	CASSIDREQYF
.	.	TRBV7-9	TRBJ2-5	TGTGCCAGCAGCTTAGTCCTGGGAGGAGAGACCCAGTACTTC	CASSLVLGGETQYF
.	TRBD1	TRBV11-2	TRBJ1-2	TGTGCCAGCAGCTTAGATCCGGGGACAGGGGTTAGCTATGGCTACACCTTC	CASSLDPGTGVSYGYTF
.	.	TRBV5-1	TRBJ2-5	TGCGCCAGCAGCTTGGGCAGGGAAAAAGAGACCCAGTACTTC	CASSLGREKETQYF
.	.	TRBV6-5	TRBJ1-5	TGTGCCAGCAGTTACCTCCCCACAGGGAATCAGCCCCAGCATTTT	CASSYLPTGNQPQHF
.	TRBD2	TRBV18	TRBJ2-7	TGTGCCAGCTCACCCCAGCGGGGGGACGACGAGCAGTACTTC	CASSPQRGDDEQYF
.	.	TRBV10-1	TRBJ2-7	TGCGCCAGCAGTGAGTCGCCAGGACTGGGGTACGAGCAGTACTTC	CASSESPGLGYEQYF
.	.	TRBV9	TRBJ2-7	TGTGCCAGCAGCTCCCGCGGGGCGACGGGCGAGCAGTACTTC	CASSSRGATGEQYF
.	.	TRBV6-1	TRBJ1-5	TGTGCCAGCATAGACCTCGGACTCAATCAGCCCCAGCATTTT	CASIDLGLNQPQHF
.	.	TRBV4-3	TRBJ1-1	TGCGCCAGCAGCCCCGTAGGGGCCTTAGGGGCTTTCTTT	CASSPVGALGAFF
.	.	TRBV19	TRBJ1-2	TGTGCCAGTAACCAGTATGGCTACACCTTC	CASNQYGYTF
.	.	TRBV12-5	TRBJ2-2	TGTGCTAGTGGTTTAGACCGGGGGAGAACCGGGGAGCTGTTTTTT	CASGLDRGRTGELFF
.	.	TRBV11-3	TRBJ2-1	TGTGCCAGCAGCTTTGTGGGGCTGGGTGAGCAGTTCTTC	CASSFVGLGEQFF
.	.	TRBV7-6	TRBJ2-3	TGTGCCAGCAGCTTAGAGGTCGGGAGAGGCACAGATACGCAGTATTTT	CASSLEVGRGTDTQYF
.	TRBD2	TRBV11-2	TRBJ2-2	TGTGCCAGCCCAGCGGGAGCAGGCACCGGGGAGCTGTTTTTT	CASPAGAGTGELFF
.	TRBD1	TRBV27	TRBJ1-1	TGTGCCAGCAGTTTGGGACAGGGAGTGAACACTGAAGCTTTCTTT	CASSLGQGVNTEAFF
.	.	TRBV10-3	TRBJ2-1	TGTGCCATCAATGGACTCAATGAGCAGTTCTTC	CAINGLNEQFF
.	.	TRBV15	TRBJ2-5	TGTGCCACCAGCAGAGATTTGGGGGCAGGGGAAGAGACCCAGTACTTC	CATSRDLGAGEETQYF
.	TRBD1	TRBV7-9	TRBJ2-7	TGTGCCAGCGATGCCCCGGACAGGGCGTCCTACGAGCAGTACTTC	CASDAPDRASYEQYF
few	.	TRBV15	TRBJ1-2	TGTGCCACCAGCAGACAGGGGCTTAACTATGGCTACACCTTC	CATSRQGLNYGYTF
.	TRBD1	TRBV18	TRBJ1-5	TGTGCCAGCTCACCGGGACAGGGATTGAATCAGCCCCAGCATTTT	CASSPGQGLNQPQHF
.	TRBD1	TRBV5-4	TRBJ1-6	TGTGCCAGCAGCCCCGGCGGGACAGATTATTCACCCCTCCACTTT	CASSPGGTDYSPLHF
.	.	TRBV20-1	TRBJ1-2	TGCAGTGCTAGAGACAGCGATGGCTACACCTTC	CSARDSDGYTF
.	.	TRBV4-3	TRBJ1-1	TGCGCCAGCAGCCATGCCGACATATATGACAGGTTCACTGAAGCTTTCTTT	CASSHADIYDRFTEAFF
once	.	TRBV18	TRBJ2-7	TGTGCCAGCTCACCACAGAGGGTTGGGTACTACGAGCAGTACTTC	CASSPQRVGYYEQYF
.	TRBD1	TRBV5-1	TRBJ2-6	TGCGCCAGCAGCAAGGGGACAGCCTCCAGCTCTGGGGCCAACGTCCTGACTTTC	CASSKGTASSSGANVLTF
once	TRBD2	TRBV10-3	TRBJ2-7	TGTGCCATCAGTGTCCTGGGAGGACTAGCGGGTTACGAGCAGTACTTC	CAISVLGGLAGYEQYF
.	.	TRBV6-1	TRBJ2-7	TGTGCCAGCAGAGTCACAGGCCTCCTTTCCTACGAGCAGTACTTC	CASRVTGLLSYEQYF
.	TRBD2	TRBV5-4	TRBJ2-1	TGTGCCAGCAGCTTAATCGGGGCTAGCGGGAGTGGTGAGCAGTTCTTC	CASSLIGASGSGEQFF
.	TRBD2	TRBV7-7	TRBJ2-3	TGTGCTAGCAGCTTAGAAGGGGCTACTAGCGGGGATACAGATACGCAGTATTTT	CASSLEGATSGDTDTQYF
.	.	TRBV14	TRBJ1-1	TGTGCCAGCAGCTTACAGGGGAACACTGAAGCTTTCTTT	CASSLQGNTEAFF
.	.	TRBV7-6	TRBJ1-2	TGTGCCAGCAGCTTAGAGACAGGAAGCTATGGCTACACCTTC	CASSLETGSYGYTF
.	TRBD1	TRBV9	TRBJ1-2	TGTGCCAGCAGAGCCCGGACAGGGGGCGACTATGGCTACACCTTC	CASRARTGGDYGYTF
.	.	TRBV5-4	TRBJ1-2	TGTGCCAGCAGCCCTCCCGGGACAATTAACTATGGCTACACCTTC	CASSPPGTINYGYTF
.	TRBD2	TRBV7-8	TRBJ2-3	TGTGCCAGCATGAACGGGAGGCTCCCCACAGATACGCAGTATTTT	CASMNGRLPTDTQYF
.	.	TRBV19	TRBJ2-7	TGTGCCACTAAGAAGGACAGATCGCGGTACGAGCAGTACTTC	CATKKDRSRYEQYF
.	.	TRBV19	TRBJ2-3	TGTGCCAGTAGTATGGGGCTCACAGATACGCAGTATTTT	CASSMGLTDTQYF
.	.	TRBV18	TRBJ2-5	TGTGCCAGCTCACCCATCCAAGAGACCCAGTACTTC	CASSPIQETQYF
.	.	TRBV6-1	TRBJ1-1	TGTGCCAGCACCCGAGGGCCTGAAGCTTTCTTT	CASTRGPEAFF
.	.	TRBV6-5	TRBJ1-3	TGTGCCAGCAGTTCGCAATCGGGGTCCGGAAACACCATATATTTT	CASSSQSGSGNTIYF
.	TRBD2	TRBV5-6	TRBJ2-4	TGTGCCAGCAGCGGAACCCTAGCGGGGAGGAACATTCAGTACTTC	CASSGTLAGRNIQYF
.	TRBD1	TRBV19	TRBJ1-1	TGTGCCAGTAGGCCTCAGGGGGGAACTGAAGCTTTCTTT	CASRPQGGTEAFF
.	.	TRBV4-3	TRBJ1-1	TGCGCCAGCAGCCAAGCCTCGGGGGTTAACACTGAAGCTTTCTTT	CASSQASGVNTEAFF
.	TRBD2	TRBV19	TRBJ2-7	TGTGCCAGTAGTGCTAGCGGGAGGGCCTCCTACGAGCAGTACTTC	CASSASGRASYEQYF
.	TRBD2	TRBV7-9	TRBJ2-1	TGTGCCAGCAGCCCCCTCGGACTAGCGGGGGTAGGTGAGCAGTTCTTC	CASSPLGLAGVGEQFF
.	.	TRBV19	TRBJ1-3	TGTGCCAGTAGCCTACAGAGTCTCTCTGGAAACACCATATATTTT	CASSLQSLSGNTIYF
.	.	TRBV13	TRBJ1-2	TGTGCCAGCAGTCTCAGGGTTGACTATGGCTACACCTTC	CASSLRVDYGYTF
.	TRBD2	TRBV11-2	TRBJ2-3	TGTGCCAGCAGCTTATCAAGCCAGCGGGGGGCCTCAGGCACAGATACGCAGTATTTT	CASSLSSQRGASGTDTQYF
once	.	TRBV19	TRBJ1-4	TGTGCCAGTAGTACCGGACAGACAACTAATGAAAAACTGTTTTTT	CASSTGQTTNEKLFF
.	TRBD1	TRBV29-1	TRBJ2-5	TGCAGCGGTACAGGGGAATTGAACCAAGAGACCCAGTACTTC	CSGTGELNQETQYF